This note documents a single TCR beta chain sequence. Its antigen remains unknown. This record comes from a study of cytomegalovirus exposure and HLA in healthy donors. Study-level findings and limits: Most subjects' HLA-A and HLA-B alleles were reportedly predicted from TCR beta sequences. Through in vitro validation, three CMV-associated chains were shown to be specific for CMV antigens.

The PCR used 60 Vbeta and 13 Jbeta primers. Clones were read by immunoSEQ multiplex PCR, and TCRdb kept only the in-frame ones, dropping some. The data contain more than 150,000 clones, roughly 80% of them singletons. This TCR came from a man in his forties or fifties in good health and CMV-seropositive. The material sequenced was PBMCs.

CDR3 nucleotide sequence: TGTGCCAGCAGTACACAGGGAGCTAATGAAAAACTGTTTTTT. Translated: CASSTQGANEKLFF. V and J are TRBV6-5 and TRBJ1-4; TRBD1 is a possible D gene (6 bases). Germline assignment: CDR1 MNHEY and CDR2 SVGAGI. V was shortened by 5 bases and J by 3 bases, with 10 bases between the two germline ends. CDR3 length equals 14 residues.